This T cell receptor beta chain was recorded in a study of OX40 agonist ivuxolimab in advanced cancers. Peripheral blood came from all dose cohorts at three timepoints. Sequenced by immunoSEQ multiplex PCR; TCRdb stores in-frame clones only, minus some. In the table there are around 20,000 clones, over 60% of which are singletons. The V and J ends lost 1 base and 5 bases respectively, with 17 bases between them. Germline V gene data show CDR1 as SGHVS and CDR2 as FQNEAQ. This CDR3 spans 16 amino acids. The receptor's source is an adult with an advanced solid tumor such as melanoma, head and neck, liver or kidney cancer. The rearrangement uses TRBV7-8 and TRBJ1-2, with D unclear. The source material was CD4+ or CD8+ T cells sorted from blood, sampled in a trial of the OX40 agonist ivuxolimab. Here the CDR3 reads CASSLELEVDFYGYTF. CDR3 sequence (DNA): TGTGCCAGCAGCTTAGAACTGGAGGTGGATTTTTATGGCTACACCTTC.